These 22 T cell receptor beta chains share one sample of origin, sequenced in a study of identical twins. TCRdb redid the calling of the 5' RACE reads with MiXCR, one entry per CDR3 protein. Here the sample spans about 890,000 distinct CDR3 sequences, roughly an eighth being singletons. These data also formed part of another study, on yellow fever vaccine responses in identical twins.

The sequenced sample consisted of PBMCs. The receptors shown here come from a woman between 18 and 30 years old in good health.

The V and J genes are TRBV29-1 and TRBJ1-4, with a tentative D call TRBD1 (6 bases). The CDR3 is 13 residues long. Germline CDR1 SQVTM, CDR2 ANQGSEA. V was trimmed by 6 bases and J by 3 bases, leaving 11 bases between them. CDR3 region: CSVQGRANEKLFF. The CDR3, as DNA: TGCAGCGTCCAGGGGCGGGCTAATGAAAAACTGTTTTTT.

This chain connects TRBV19 to TRBJ1-5; D ambiguous. The CDR3 totals 11 residues. V lost 10 bases and J 6 bases, leaving 10 bases between the germline ends. Germline V gives CDR1 LNHDA, CDR2 SQIVND (reference sequence). CDR3 sequence reads: CATGRIQPQHF. CDR3 DNA: TGTGCCACCGGGCGGATTCAGCCCCAGCATTTT. Filled out from reference TRBV19 and TRBJ1-5, the complete variable domain reads DGGITQSPKYLFRKEGQNVTLSCEQNLNHDAMYWYRQDPGQGLRLIYYSQIVNDFQKGDIAEGYSVSREKKESFPLTVTSAQKNPTAFYLCATGRIQPQHFGDGTRLSIL.

The genes are TRBV7-8 and TRBJ2-1; 7 bases line up with TRBD2. The CDR3 covers 16 residues. Germline V gene data show CDR1 as SGHVS and CDR2 as FQNEAQ. V gave up 10 bases and J gave up 0 bases; unmatched junction bases: 12. Written as DNA, the CDR3 is TGTGCCACCGGTGGGCGGGGGTCTAGCTCCTACAATGAGCAGTTCTTC. Encoded protein: CATGGRGSSSYNEQFF.

The CDR3 nucleotides are TGCAGTGCCCCCAGGGCCCGGGGGCAGACCTACAATGAGCAGTTCTTC. It translates to CSAPRARGQTYNEQFF. The genes are TRBV20-1 and TRBJ2-1; perhaps D is TRBD1 or TRBD2 (6 bases each). V lost 6 bases and J lost 2, with 20 bases in between. Germline V gene sequence: CDR1 DFQATT, CDR2 SNEGSKA (reference sequence). The CDR3 consists of 16 residues.

The CDR3 DNA reads as TGTGCCAGCAGCTTTGTAACGACCCCTAGCGGGAGGACAGATACGCAGTATTTT. Its protein is CASSFVTTPSGRTDTQYF. This rearrangement joins TRBV5-4 to TRBJ2-3, with TRBD2 identical over 11 bases. Germline CDR1 and CDR2: SGHNT and YYREEE (reference sequence). This CDR3 is built from 18 residues. V was pared by 2 bases and J by 3 bases, with 11 bases of the junction left unmatched.

The chain is built from TRBV18 and TRBJ1-4; 10 nucleotides match TRBD1. This CDR3 spans 15 amino acids. With 3 bases clipped from V and 7 bases from J, the junction kept 5 bases outside the gene matches. Germline V lookup: CDR1 KGHSH, CDR2 LQKENI. The DNA for the CDR3 is TGTGCCAGCTCACCTCGGGGACAGGGGATTGAAAAACTGTTTTTT. Its protein product is CASSPRGQGIEKLFF.

V and J are TRBV20-1 and TRBJ2-5, with D hard to call. Trimming took off 1 base at V and 3 bases at J, with 12 bases between the two ends. The CDR3 is made up of 14 amino acids. CDR1 DFQATT and CDR2 SNEGSKA come from the germline V gene (reference sequence). Written as DNA, the CDR3 is TGCAGTGCTAGAGGGGTAGATCCGAAAGAGACCCAGTACTTC. Its translation: CSARGVDPKETQYF.

The chain employs TRBV6-1 and TRBJ1-5, with 8 bases fitting TRBD1. The V gene's germline CDR1 is MNHNS and CDR2 SASEGT. V trimming: 6 bases; J trimming: 7 bases; junction bases outside the gene matches: 11. The CDR3 has 15 residues. The CDR3 DNA reads as TGTGCCAGCAGCAAGGACAGGGCATTAAGCCAGCCCCAGCATTTT. As protein: CASSKDRALSQPQHF.

The chain has TRBV4-1 and TRBJ2-7; 13 bases agree with TRBD2. With V trimmed by 4 bases and J by 5 bases, 8 bases remained unmatched. Germline V lookup: CDR1 MGHRA, CDR2 YSYEKL. The CDR3 loop spans 16 amino acids. The CDR3 loop is CASSPLTSGRVHEQYF. The CDR3, as DNA: TGCGCCAGCAGCCCCCTAACTAGCGGGAGGGTCCACGAGCAGTACTTC.

This clonotype was recorded a few times. The chain couples TRBV6-5 to TRBJ1-5; D not resolved. The CDR3 totals 15 residues. Germline-derived CDR1 and CDR2 are MNHEY and SVGAGI. V gave up 0 bases and J gave up 3 bases, with 9 bases separating them. Written as DNA, the CDR3 is TGTGCCAGCAGTTACTCGAAACAGAACAATCAGCCCCAGCATTTT. Its translation is CASSYSKQNNQPQHF.

This clonotype was counted at least ten times. The V call is TRBV5-1, the J call TRBJ2-5, with D maybe TRBD1 (6 bases). Germline CDR1 SGHRS, CDR2 YFSETQ. V lost 4 bases to trimming and J lost 5 bases, with 21 bases between them. The CDR3 sequence is 16 residues long. For the CDR3, the DNA is TGCGCCAGCAGCCCGGGGACGGAATCTACAGGGGAGACCCAGTACTTC. Protein sequence: CASSPGTESTGETQYF.

V and J are TRBV12-3 or TRBV12-4 and TRBJ2-7; possible D gene TRBD1, 6 bases. V lost 6 bases and J 4 bases, leaving 10 bases between the germline ends. The CDR3 covers 12 residues. The CDR3 region is CASRGTQYEQYF. The CDR3 DNA is TGTGCCAGCAGGGGGACACAATACGAGCAGTACTTC.

The CDR3 region has the DNA TGCAGCGTTGATGGTGGGCTACCCACAGATACGCAGTATTTT. Its protein is CSVDGGLPTDTQYF. The chain recombines TRBV29-1 with TRBJ2-3; D unclear. From germline, CDR1 is SQVTM and CDR2 ANQGSEA. Trimming left V 3 bases short and J 2 bases short, with 12 bases between. The CDR3 contains 14 residues.

Many counts were recorded for this clonotype. This chain uses TRBV18 with TRBJ2-1; maybe TRBD2 (6 bases). The CDR3 is 14 amino acids. Trimming pared 5 bases from V and 3 bases from J, leaving 11 bases between. Looked up from germline, CDR1 is KGHSH and CDR2 is LQKENI. CDR3 in amino acids: CASSAGGVYNEQFF. As DNA, the CDR3 is TGTGCCAGCTCAGCCGGCGGGGTCTACAATGAGCAGTTCTTC.

This clonotype has a count of ten or more. V is TRBV12-3 or TRBV12-4 and J is TRBJ1-1; the D gene is possibly TRBD1 (5 bases). The CDR3 has 14 amino acids. V dropped 3 bases and J dropped 3 bases, with 11 bases sitting between them. The CDR3 bases are TGTGCCAGCAGTTTTTGGGGCGGTGACACTGAAGCTTTCTTT. This sequence encodes CASSFWGGDTEAFF.

Written as DNA, the CDR3 is TGTGCCAGCAGTTATGCGGGACCTAGTTACGAGCAGTACTTC. Its protein is CASSYAGPSYEQYF. This chain joins TRBV12-3 or TRBV12-4 and TRBJ2-7, with D perhaps TRBD2 (6 bases). The CDR3 runs to 14 residues. Trimming removed 4 bases from V and 4 bases from J, with 14 bases in between.

This clonotype was counted only a few times. The rearrangement joins TRBV20-1 to TRBJ2-5; D unresolved. Looked up from germline, CDR1 is DFQATT and CDR2 is SNEGSKA (reference sequence). CDR3 size: 11 residues. V shed 5 bases and J shed 7 bases, with 11 bases lying between them. CDR3 sequence (DNA): TGCAGTGCTGAACTGCTCGGGACCCAGTACTTC. Protein sequence: CSAELLGTQYF.

V and J are TRBV2 and TRBJ2-7; the D gene is possibly TRBD2 (5 bases). Germline lookup yields CDR1 SNHLY and CDR2 FYNNEI. The CDR3 loop spans 15 amino acids. V was pared by 2 bases and J by 1 base, with 12 bases between. The CDR3 DNA follows: TGTGCCAGCAGTGAATCGGCGGGTCTGTCCTACGAGCAGTACTTC. Protein: CASSESAGLSYEQYF.

The rearrangement links TRBV7-9 to TRBJ2-5; no clear D. In germline, CDR1 is SEHNR, CDR2 FQNEAQ (reference sequence). The CDR3 sequence is 15 residues long. The V end lost 5 bases, the J end lost 1 base, and 14 bases lay between the germline ends. CDR3 amino acids: CASSLNVAIQETQYF. In DNA form, the CDR3 reads TGTGCCAGCAGCCTGAACGTGGCAATCCAAGAGACCCAGTACTTC. The whole variable domain, remainder taken from reference TRBV7-9 and TRBJ2-5, is DTGVSQNPRHKITKRGQNVTFRCDPISEHNRLYWYRQTLGQGPEFLTYFQNEAQLEKSRLLSDRFSAERPKGSFSTLEIQRTEQGDSAMYLCASSLNVAIQETQYFGPGTRLLVL.

This clonotype was observed a few times. This chain links TRBV3-1 with TRBJ2-7, with 9 nucleotides matching TRBD1. CDR1 LGHDT and CDR2 YNNKEL come from the germline V gene (reference sequence). Trimming cost V 5 bases and J 1 base; bases outside gene matches: 6. The CDR3 runs 15 residues. CDR3 in DNA: TGTGCCAGCAGCATAGGGACAGGGCCATCCTACGAGCAGTACGTC. This translates into CASSIGTGPSYEQYV.

This clonotype was detected many times. The chain joins TRBV6-1 to TRBJ2-3, with 10 nucleotides matching TRBD1. The CDR3 has 17 residues. V trimming: 8 bases; J trimming: 6 bases; junction bases outside the gene matches: 17. The germline CDR1 and CDR2 sequences are MNHNS and SASEGT. CDR3 region: CASWAVGTGELPDTQYF. Here the CDR3 DNA reads TGTGCCAGCTGGGCGGTTGGGACAGGGGAGCTTCCCGATACGCAGTATTTT.

The rearrangement uses TRBV9 and TRBJ2-7; TRBD2 agrees at 8 bases. V shed 3 bases and J 0 bases; nucleotides not matched to a gene: 8. Germline-derived CDR1 and CDR2 are SGDLS and YYNGEE. The CDR3 length is 16 residues. As DNA, the CDR3 is TGTGCCAGCAGCGGGCTAGCGGGTGCGACCTCCTACGAGCAGTACTTC. It translates to CASSGLAGATSYEQYF. The full variable domain, with the rest looked up from reference TRBV9 and TRBJ2-7, is DSGVTQTPKHLITATGQRVTLRCSPRSGDLSVYWYQQSLDQGLQFLIQYYNGEERAKGNILERFSAQQFPDLHSELNLSSLELGDSALYFCASSGLAGATSYEQYFGPGTRLTVT.